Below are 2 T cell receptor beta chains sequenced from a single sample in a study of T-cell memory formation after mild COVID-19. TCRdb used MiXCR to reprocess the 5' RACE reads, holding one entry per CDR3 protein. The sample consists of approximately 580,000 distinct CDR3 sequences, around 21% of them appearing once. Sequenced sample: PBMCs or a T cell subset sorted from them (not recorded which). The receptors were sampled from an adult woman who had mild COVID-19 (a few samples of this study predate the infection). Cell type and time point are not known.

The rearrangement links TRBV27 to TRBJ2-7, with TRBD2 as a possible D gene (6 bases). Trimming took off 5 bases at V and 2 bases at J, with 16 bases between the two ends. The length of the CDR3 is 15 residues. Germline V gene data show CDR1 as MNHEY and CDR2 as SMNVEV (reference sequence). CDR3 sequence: CASSPTGSGAYEQYF. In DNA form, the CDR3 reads TGTGCCAGCAGTCCGACTGGATCGGGGGCCTACGAGCAGTACTTC.

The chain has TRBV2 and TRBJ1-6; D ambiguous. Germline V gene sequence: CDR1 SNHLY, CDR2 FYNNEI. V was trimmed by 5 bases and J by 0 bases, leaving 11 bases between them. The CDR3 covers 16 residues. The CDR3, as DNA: TGTGCCAGCAGTATCGTCCTAAGCTCCTATAATTCACCCCTCCACTTT. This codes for CASSIVLSSYNSPLHF.